The 7 T cell receptor beta chains below all came from one sample that was sequenced in a study of early T cells in non-severe SARS-CoV-2 infection. TCRdb reprocessed the 5' RACE reads with MiXCR, giving one entry per CDR3 protein. The table lists around 30,000 distinct CDR3 sequences, 9% to 9.5% of them singletons. Sequencing was carried out using whole blood. The receptors come from an adult who was a healthcare worker with PCR-confirmed SARS-CoV-2 infection or an uninfected control (not recorded which).

This clonotype occurred a few times. This chain uses TRBV5-1 with TRBJ2-2; tentative D call: TRBD2 (5 bases). Trimming left V 4 bases short and J 2 bases short, with 12 bases between. Germline CDR1 is SGHRS and CDR2 is YFSETQ. This CDR3 region has 15 residues. CDR3 bases: TGCGCCAGCAGCCCCCGAGGGCAAAACACCGGGGAGCTGTTTTTT. This gives the protein CASSPRGQNTGELFF. The full variable domain, with the rest looked up from reference TRBV5-1 and TRBJ2-2, is KAGVTQTPRYLIKTRGQQVTLSCSPISGHRSVSWYQQTPGQGLQFLFEYFSETQRNKGNFPGRFSGRQFSNSRSEMNVSTLELGDSALYLCASSPRGQNTGELFFGEGSRLTVL.

To note about this clonotype: A much more abundant neighbour one base away suggests this may be a read error. The chain combines TRBV7-2 with TRBJ2-7; 7 bases map to TRBD2. Unmatched junction bases numbered 10, after V lost 5 bases and J lost 6 bases. CDR3 length: 14 residues. Germline V gene data show CDR1 as SGHTA and CDR2 as FQGNSA. DNA of the CDR3: TGTGCCAGCAGCCCTTTAAGACTAGCCTCCGAGCAGTACTTC. Its protein product is CASSPLRLASEQYF.

This clonotype was seen a handful of times. The chain employs TRBV21-1 and TRBJ1-1. TRBV21-1 is a known pseudogene. The CDR3 runs 18 residues. CDR3 bases: TGTGCCAGCAGCAAAGATTCTAGGGAGCAGGGAGGCGACACTGAAGCTTTCTTT. Its protein product is CASSKDSREQGGDTEAFF.

In its sample, this clonotype was seen a few times. The chain uses TRBV5-4 and TRBJ2-3; D is unresolved. This CDR3 region has 15 residues. CDR1 SGHNT and CDR2 YYREEE come from the germline V gene (reference sequence). The V end lost 0 bases, the J end lost 2 bases, and 10 bases lay between the germline ends. CDR3 sequence reads: CASSLDGLFTDTQYF. The CDR3 bases are TGTGCCAGCAGCTTGGACGGGCTTTTCACAGATACGCAGTATTTT.

This clonotype has ten or more counts. The chain has TRBV20-1 and TRBJ2-5, with unresolved D. The CDR3 is 11 amino acids. Between the trimmed V and J ends, which lost 6 bases and 1 base, there was a span of 6 bases. Germline V gene sequence: CDR1 DFQATT, CDR2 SNEGSKA (reference sequence). The CDR3 DNA sequence: TGCAGTGCAGAATTCCAAGAGACCCAGTACTTC. Translating it yields CSAEFQETQYF.

In this sample, this clonotype turned up many times. This rearrangement joins TRBV4-3 to TRBJ2-3; the match to TRBD2 covers 7 bases. The CDR3 loop spans 16 amino acids. Unmatched junction bases numbered 5, after V lost 0 bases and J lost 2 bases. The germline gives CDR1 LGHNA, CDR2 YSLEER. CDR3 protein: CASSQDWRDYTDTQYF. Written as DNA, the CDR3 is TGCGCCAGCAGCCAAGATTGGCGGGACTACACAGATACGCAGTATTTT.

The chain employs TRBV10-3 and TRBJ1-1, with D maybe TRBD1 (5 bases). Germline V CDR1 and CDR2: ENHRY, SYGVKD. The CDR3 totals 14 residues. V was trimmed by 3 bases and J by 5 bases, leaving 13 bases between them. The CDR3 DNA reads TGTGCCATCAGTGACAGGGTTGGAGGGACTGAAGCTTTCTTT. Amino acid sequence: CAISDRVGGTEAFF.